One sample yielded the 28 T cell receptor beta chains listed below, sequenced in a study of T cell changes during pregnancy in multiple sclerosis. Data came from immunoSEQ multiplex PCR; TCRdb stores just in-frame clones and leaves some out. The sample consists of around 80,000 clones, 94% of them appearing once. Sequenced here: peripheral blood, sampled in the second trimester of pregnancy. These receptors came from a female donor in good health, enrolled as a control in a pregnancy study.

The rearrangement uses TRBV5-4 and TRBJ2-1; 9 bases match TRBD1. The CDR3 has 13 residues. Unmatched junction bases numbered 5, after V lost 7 bases and J lost 6 bases. Germline CDR1 is SGHNT and CDR2 is YYREEE (reference sequence). CDR3 bases: TGTGCCAGCTCGATGGGACAGGGCAATGAGCAGTTCTTC. Translated: CASSMGQGNEQFF.

The rearrangement joins TRBV7-6 to TRBJ1-5, with D possibly being TRBD1 (6 bases). The germline V and J ends were trimmed by 4 bases and 3 bases, with 22 bases remaining between them. The length of the CDR3 is 18 residues. In germline, CDR1 is SGHVS, CDR2 FNYEAQ. CDR3 sequence: CASSSRRGPSIVNQPQHF. CDR3 nucleotides: TGTGCCAGCAGCTCCCGGCGGGGGCCCTCAATAGTCAATCAGCCCCAGCATTTT.

This clone was observed a single time. The V call is TRBV29-1, the J call TRBJ2-1; D not certain. This CDR3 comprises 11 residues. The germline V gene encodes CDR1 SQVTM and CDR2 ANQGSEA. Trimming took off 4 bases at V and 13 bases at J, with 14 bases between the two ends. In DNA form, the CDR3 reads TGCAGCGTTGGGTCCCTTGCGCGTCAGTTCTTC. It specifies CSVGSLARQFF.

The chain uses TRBV28 and TRBJ2-3; TRBD1 agrees at 9 bases. V dropped 8 bases and J dropped 4; count of bases not matched to a gene: 7. Germline lookup yields CDR1 MDHEN and CDR2 SYDVKM. CDR3 size: 14 residues. The CDR3 spells CASRRQGGADTQYF. CDR3 coding DNA: TGTGCCAGCCGCCGACAGGGGGGTGCAGATACGCAGTATTTT.

The rearrangement links TRBV29-1 to TRBJ2-5; D perhaps matches TRBD2 (6 bases). The V gene lost 8 bases and the J gene lost 1 base, with 20 bases spanning the gap. The CDR3 covers 15 residues. Looked up from germline, CDR1 is SQVTM and CDR2 is ANQGSEA. The CDR3 bases are TGCAGCCCGGTGCGACTAGTTGCCCTCCAAGAGACCCAGTACTTC. Translation: CSPVRLVALQETQYF.

This chain uses TRBV7-9 with TRBJ2-5; 11 bases agree with TRBD1. Germline values: CDR1 SEHNR, CDR2 FQNEAQ (reference sequence). The CDR3 is 15 residues long. Trimming at V came to 5 bases and at J to 4 bases, leaving 6 bases not matched to a gene. The CDR3: CASSQQDRGPETQYF. The CDR3 nucleotides are TGTGCCAGCAGCCAGCAGGACAGGGGGCCAGAGACCCAGTACTTC.

This clone was recorded only once. V is TRBV5-5 and J is TRBJ2-7, with 10 bases that match TRBD2. Trimming cost V 3 bases and J 0 bases; bases outside gene matches: 3. CDR3 size: 15 residues. The germline gives CDR1 SGHKS, CDR2 YYEKEE (reference sequence). Written as DNA, the CDR3 is TGTGCCAGCAGCTCTAGCGGGGGTTACTCCTACGAGCAGTACTTC. Translation gives CASSSSGGYSYEQYF.

The chain employs TRBV7-2 and TRBJ2-3, with TRBD2 matching over 12 bases. The CDR3 spans 17 residues. With 1 base clipped from V and 2 bases from J, the junction kept 4 bases outside the gene matches. Germline V lookup: CDR1 SGHTA, CDR2 FQGNSA. DNA of the CDR3: TGTGCCAGCAGCTTAGTCTGGACTAGCGGGGTCACAGATACGCAGTATTTT. Translation gives CASSLVWTSGVTDTQYF.

CDR3: CASSQAGVGSTEAFF. In nucleotides, the CDR3 is TGCGCCAGCAGCCAAGCCGGAGTAGGGAGCACTGAAGCTTTCTTT. J is TRBJ1-1 and V is TRBV4-1; D unresolved. V dropped 1 base and J dropped 4 bases, with 13 bases sitting between them. In germline, CDR1 is MGHRA, CDR2 YSYEKL. The CDR3 consists of 15 residues.

This clone has only one observation. The chain carries TRBV7-2 and TRBJ2-1, with D hard to call. Looked up from germline, CDR1 is SGHTA and CDR2 is FQGNSA. The V and J ends lost 1 base and 2 bases respectively, with 9 bases between them. The CDR3 runs to 15 residues. CDR3 loop: CASSLEGGTYNEQFF. CDR3 sequence (DNA): TGTGCCAGCAGCTTAGAAGGCGGAACCTACAATGAGCAGTTCTTC.

The count of this clone is one. The V gene is TRBV5-5, the J gene TRBJ2-7; 9 bases map to TRBD1. CDR1 is SGHKS, CDR2 YYEKEE, per germline (reference sequence). J lost 4 bases, V lost 2 bases, and 13 bases had no gene match. The CDR3 covers 17 residues. The CDR3 DNA reads TGTGCCAGCAGCTTACAGGGGGCGCGCCTAGCAGGTTACGAGCAGTACTTC. This encodes CASSLQGARLAGYEQYF.

J is TRBJ2-1 and V is TRBV7-9, with D perhaps TRBD2 (6 bases). The CDR3 contains 14 residues. Per the germline V gene, CDR1 is SEHNR and CDR2 is FQNEAQ (reference sequence). Between the trimmed V and J ends, which lost 5 bases and 5 bases, there was a span of 13 bases. CDR3 protein: CASSRPGLNNEQFF. The CDR3 DNA reads as TGTGCCAGCAGCAGACCGGGACTCAACAATGAGCAGTTCTTC.

The rearrangement joins TRBV13 to TRBJ1-1; D ambiguous. The CDR3 totals 12 residues. CDR1 and CDR2 from the germline V gene are PRHDT and FYEKMQ (reference sequence). V dropped 1 base and J dropped 9 bases, with 9 bases sitting between them. The CDR3 DNA reads as TGTGCCAGCAGCTTAGCCAGAGGGAAAGCTTTCTTT. This gives the protein CASSLARGKAFF.

The chain is built from TRBV11-2 and TRBJ2-5; 9 bases agree with TRBD1. Germline values: CDR1 SGHAT, CDR2 FQNNGV. This CDR3 is 17 amino acids long. Unmatched junction bases numbered 8, after V lost 1 base and J lost 2 bases. The CDR3 region is CASSLGTGTGRQETQYF. CDR3 in DNA: TGTGCCAGCAGCTTAGGGACCGGGACAGGGCGACAAGAGACCCAGTACTTC. Using reference TRBV11-2 and TRBJ2-5 for the parts outside the CDR3, the full variable domain is EAGVAQSPRYKIIEKRQSVAFWCNPISGHATLYWYQQILGQGPKLLIQFQNNGVVDDSQLPKDRFSAERLKGVDSTLKIQPAKLEDSAVYLCASSLGTGTGRQETQYFGPGTRLLVL.

The rearrangement links TRBV28 to TRBJ2-5; 9 positions agree with TRBD2. The CDR3 runs 19 residues. After removal of 4 bases from V and 2 bases from J, the junction contained 17 bases not matched to a gene. In germline, CDR1 is MDHEN, CDR2 SYDVKM. CDR3 sequence (DNA): TGTGCCAGCAGTTCGGTAGCGGGAGAGTCGGTGTCGGGTCAAGAGACCCAGTACTTC. Translation: CASSSVAGESVSGQETQYF.

The chain links TRBV29-1 to TRBJ2-7; TRBD1 matches at 9 bases. This CDR3 is 14 amino acids long. Germline-derived CDR1 and CDR2 are SQVTM and ANQGSEA. Germline trimming cut 6 bases from V and 0 bases from J; bases unmatched to any gene: 6. The CDR3, as DNA: TGCAGCGTAGCCCGGGACAGGGACTCCTACGAGCAGTACTTC. This sequence encodes CSVARDRDSYEQYF.

The J gene is TRBJ2-5, the V gene TRBV27; the D gene is possibly TRBD2 (6 bases). The CDR3 runs to 16 residues. Germline loops: CDR1 MNHEY, CDR2 SMNVEV (reference sequence). Trimming left V 0 bases short and J 1 base short, with 12 bases between. The CDR3 region has the DNA TGTGCCAGCAGTTTATCGATTGGGACTTCCCAAGAGACCCAGTACTTC. It translates to CASSLSIGTSQETQYF.

V usage is TRBV29-1 and J usage is TRBJ1-5; no reliable D call. Trimming took off 6 bases at V and 7 bases at J, with 10 bases between the two ends. The CDR3 is 11 amino acids. Looked up from germline, CDR1 is SQVTM and CDR2 is ANQGSEA. For the CDR3, the DNA is TGCAGCGTGAGCGAAGTCCAGCCCCAGCATTTT. It yields the protein CSVSEVQPQHF.

The rearrangement links TRBV7-7 to TRBJ2-1; D perhaps matches TRBD2 (6 bases). This CDR3 contains 13 residues. V lost 2 bases and J lost 11, with 13 bases in between. CDR1 is SSHAT and CDR2 is FNYEAQ in the germline V gene (reference sequence). The CDR3 DNA sequence: TGTGCCAGCAGCTTACAGCCCGGGAGTCAGCAGTTCTTC. Protein product: CASSLQPGSQQFF.

This clone was seen once. The rearrangement uses TRBV19 and TRBJ2-1, with TRBD2 matching 7 bases. CDR1 LNHDA and CDR2 SQIVND come from the germline V gene (reference sequence). J gave up 2 bases and V 7 bases, and 5 bases lay outside the gene matches. CDR3 length: 14 residues. DNA for the CDR3: TGTGCCAGTAACCCAGCGGGGACCTACAATGAGCAGTTCTTC. Residues: CASNPAGTYNEQFF.

This chain connects TRBV5-1 to TRBJ2-5; the D gene is possibly TRBD1 (6 bases). The J call may not be correct, given that the DNA end is closer to TRBJ2-7. The CDR3 contains 14 residues. Germline loops: CDR1 SGHRS, CDR2 YFSETQ. CDR3 sequence: CASSLGGGYGEQYF. CDR3 DNA: TGCGCCAGCAGCTTGGGAGGGGGTTACGGCGAGCAGTACTTC.

The CDR3 is CASSFVGGLADEQYF. DNA for the CDR3: TGTGCCAGCAGCTTTGTGGGGGGGCTAGCGGACGAGCAGTACTTC. The J gene is TRBJ2-7, the V gene TRBV11-2; TRBD2 is a possible D gene (7 bases). Germline assignment: CDR1 SGHAT and CDR2 FQNNGV. V dropped 3 bases and J dropped 5 bases, with 17 bases sitting between them. This CDR3 is built from 15 residues.

The chain recombines TRBV2 with TRBJ2-1, with D perhaps matching TRBD2 (5 bases). This CDR3 has 15 amino acids. Per the germline V gene, CDR1 is SNHLY and CDR2 is FYNNEI. V lost 3 bases to trimming and J lost 9 bases, with 18 bases between them. CDR3 coding DNA: TGTGCCAGCAGTGAGGAGCCTGGCCGGGGAATTGAGCAGTTCTTC. It specifies CASSEEPGRGIEQFF.

The rearrangement links TRBV5-1 to TRBJ2-2; 10 positions match TRBD2. This CDR3 has 16 amino acids. Germline V lookup: CDR1 SGHRS, CDR2 YFSETQ. V shed 4 bases and J 6 bases; nucleotides not matched to a gene: 9. The CDR3 here is CASSATSGIGSGELFF. CDR3 in DNA: TGCGCCAGCAGCGCTACTAGCGGGATAGGCTCCGGGGAGCTGTTTTTT.

The rearrangement uses TRBV5-1 and TRBJ2-5; D is undetermined. V shed 0 bases and J shed 5 bases, with 5 bases lying between them. Germline values: CDR1 SGHRS, CDR2 YFSETQ. The CDR3 spans 12 residues. The CDR3 protein is CASSLGRETQYF. The CDR3 DNA is TGCGCCAGCAGCTTGGGTCGGGAGACCCAGTACTTC. Based on the CDR3 plus reference TRBV5-1 and TRBJ2-5, the full variable domain is KAGVTQTPRYLIKTRGQQVTLSCSPISGHRSVSWYQQTPGQGLQFLFEYFSETQRNKGNFPGRFSGRQFSNSRSEMNVSTLELGDSALYLCASSLGRETQYFGPGTRLLVL.

This chain uses TRBV19 with TRBJ2-2; 12 bases agree with TRBD1. Trimming removed 9 bases from V and 7 bases from J; junction bases left unmatched: 12. The germline V gene encodes CDR1 LNHDA and CDR2 SQIVND (reference sequence). This CDR3 comprises 16 residues. CDR3 DNA: TGTGCCAGCGCGGGACAGGGGGCCTTTAAAATCGGGGAGCTGTTTTTT. Its protein product is CASAGQGAFKIGELFF.

V gene TRBV18 combines with J gene TRBJ1-2; 7 bases fit TRBD1. The CDR3 is 14 residues long. V lost 3 bases and J lost 8; bases outside the gene matches: 9. CDR1 and CDR2 (germline): KGHSH, LQKENI. The CDR3 reads CASSPNRGPDGYTF. The CDR3 DNA is TGTGCCAGCTCACCGAACAGGGGCCCTGACGGCTACACCTTC.

This chain links TRBV19 with TRBJ1-4; 9 bases match TRBD1. From germline, CDR1 is LNHDA and CDR2 SQIVND (reference sequence). Trimming cost V 7 bases and J 7 bases; bases outside gene matches: 4. The CDR3 runs 13 residues. The DNA of the CDR3 is TGTGCCAGTACGGACAGGGGAGGTGAAAAACTGTTTTTT. Its protein product is CASTDRGGEKLFF.